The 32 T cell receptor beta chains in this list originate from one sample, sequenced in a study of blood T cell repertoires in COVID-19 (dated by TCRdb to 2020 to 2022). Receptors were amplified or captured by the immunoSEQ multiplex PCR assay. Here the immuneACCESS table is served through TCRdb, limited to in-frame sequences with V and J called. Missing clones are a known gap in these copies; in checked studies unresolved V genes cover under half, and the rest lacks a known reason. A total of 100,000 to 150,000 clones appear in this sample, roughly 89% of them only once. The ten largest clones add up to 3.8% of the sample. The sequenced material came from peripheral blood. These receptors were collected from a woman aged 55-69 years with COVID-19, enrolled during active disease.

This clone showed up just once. CDR3 DNA sequence: TGTGCCAGCAGTTTCTCAACAGGTACTGAAGCTTTCTTT. Residues: CASSFSTGTEAFF. This chain joins TRBV12-3 or TRBV12-4 and TRBJ1-1, with D perhaps matching TRBD1 (5 bases). The CDR3 is made up of 13 amino acids. Trimming took off 3 bases at V and 5 bases at J, with 10 bases between the two ends.

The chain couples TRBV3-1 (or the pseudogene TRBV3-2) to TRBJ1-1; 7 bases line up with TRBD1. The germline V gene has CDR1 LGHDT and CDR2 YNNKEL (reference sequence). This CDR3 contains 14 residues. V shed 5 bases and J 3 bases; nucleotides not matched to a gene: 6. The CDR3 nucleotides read TGTGCCAGCAGCACGTCCGGGACAGACACTGAAGCTTTCTTT. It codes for CASSTSGTDTEAFF.

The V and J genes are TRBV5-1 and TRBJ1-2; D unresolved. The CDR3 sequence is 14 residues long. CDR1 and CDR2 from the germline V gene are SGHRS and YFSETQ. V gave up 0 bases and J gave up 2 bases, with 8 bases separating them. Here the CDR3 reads CASSLAVENYGYTF. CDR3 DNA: TGCGCCAGCAGCTTGGCTGTGGAGAACTATGGCTACACCTTC.

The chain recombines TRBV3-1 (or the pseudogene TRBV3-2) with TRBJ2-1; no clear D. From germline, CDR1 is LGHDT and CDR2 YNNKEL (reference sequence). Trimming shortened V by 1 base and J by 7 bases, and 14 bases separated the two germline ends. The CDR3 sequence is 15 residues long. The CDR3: CASSQAPAVGNEQFF. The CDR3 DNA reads TGTGCCAGCAGCCAAGCACCGGCCGTCGGGAATGAGCAGTTCTTC.

The CDR3 region is CASSTRTGRLAEAFF. CDR3 sequence (DNA): TGTGCCAGCAGCACCCGGACAGGGAGATTGGCTGAAGCTTTCTTT. The rearrangement links TRBV14 to TRBJ1-1; the match to TRBD1 covers 8 bases. J was trimmed by 6 bases and V by 5 bases; bases with no gene match: 11. Germline-derived CDR1 and CDR2 are SGHDN and FVKESK. This CDR3 region has 15 residues.

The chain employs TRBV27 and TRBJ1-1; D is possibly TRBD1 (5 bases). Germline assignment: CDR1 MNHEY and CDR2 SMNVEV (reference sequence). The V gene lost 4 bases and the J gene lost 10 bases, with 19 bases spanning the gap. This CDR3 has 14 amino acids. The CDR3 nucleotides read TGTGCCAGCAGTTCGGGCCCGTGGGGCCACGGAGCTTTCTTT. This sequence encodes CASSSGPWGHGAFF.

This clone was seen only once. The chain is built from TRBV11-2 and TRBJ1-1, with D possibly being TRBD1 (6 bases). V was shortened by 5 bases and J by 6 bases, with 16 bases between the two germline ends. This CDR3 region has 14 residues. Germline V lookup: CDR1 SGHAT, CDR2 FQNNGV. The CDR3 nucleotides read TGTGCCAGCAGCCTCACAGGGAAAGACGCTGAAGCTTTCTTT. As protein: CASSLTGKDAEAFF.

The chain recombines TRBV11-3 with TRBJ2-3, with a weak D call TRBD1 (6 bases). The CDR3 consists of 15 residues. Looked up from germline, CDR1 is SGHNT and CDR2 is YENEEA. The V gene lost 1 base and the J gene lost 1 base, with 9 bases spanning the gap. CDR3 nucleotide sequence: TGTGCCAGCAGCTTAGGAGGGGGACGCACAGATACGCAGTATTTT. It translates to CASSLGGGRTDTQYF.

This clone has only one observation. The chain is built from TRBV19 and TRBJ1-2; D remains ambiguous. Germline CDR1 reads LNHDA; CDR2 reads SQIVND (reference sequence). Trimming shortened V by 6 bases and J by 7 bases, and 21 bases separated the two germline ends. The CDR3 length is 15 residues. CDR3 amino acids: CASRPPRGRRGGYTF. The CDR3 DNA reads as TGTGCCAGTAGGCCCCCCCGTGGGCGGCGGGGTGGCTACACCTTC.

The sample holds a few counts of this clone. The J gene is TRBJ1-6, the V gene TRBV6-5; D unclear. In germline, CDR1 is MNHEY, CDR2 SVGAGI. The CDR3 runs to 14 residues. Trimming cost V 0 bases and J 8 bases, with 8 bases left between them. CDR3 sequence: CASSYSNRYSPLHF. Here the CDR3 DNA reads TGTGCCAGCAGTTACTCAAACAGATATTCACCCCTCCACTTT.

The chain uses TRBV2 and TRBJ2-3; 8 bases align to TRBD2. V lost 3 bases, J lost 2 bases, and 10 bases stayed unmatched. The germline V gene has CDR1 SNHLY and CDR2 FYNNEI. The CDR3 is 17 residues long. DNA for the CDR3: TGTGCCAGCAGTGAGAACCTTAGCGGGAAAGACACAGATACGCAGTATTTT. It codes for CASSENLSGKDTDTQYF.

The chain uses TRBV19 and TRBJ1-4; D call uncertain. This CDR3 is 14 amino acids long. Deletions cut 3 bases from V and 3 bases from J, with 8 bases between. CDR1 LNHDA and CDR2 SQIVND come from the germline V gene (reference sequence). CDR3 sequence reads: CASSMGSPNEKLFF. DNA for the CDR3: TGTGCCAGTAGTATGGGCAGTCCTAATGAAAAACTGTTTTTT. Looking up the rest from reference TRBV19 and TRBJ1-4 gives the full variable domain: DGGITQSPKYLFRKEGQNVTLSCEQNLNHDAMYWYRQDPGQGLRLIYYSQIVNDFQKGDIAEGYSVSREKKESFPLTVTSAQKNPTAFYLCASSMGSPNEKLFFGSGTQLSVL.

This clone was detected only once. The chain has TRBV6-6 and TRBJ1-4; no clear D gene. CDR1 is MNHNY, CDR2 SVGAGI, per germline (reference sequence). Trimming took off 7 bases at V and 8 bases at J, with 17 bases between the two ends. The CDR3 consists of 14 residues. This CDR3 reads CASTPRLGGEKLFF. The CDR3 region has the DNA TGTGCCAGCACCCCGAGACTCGGAGGGGAAAAACTGTTTTTT.

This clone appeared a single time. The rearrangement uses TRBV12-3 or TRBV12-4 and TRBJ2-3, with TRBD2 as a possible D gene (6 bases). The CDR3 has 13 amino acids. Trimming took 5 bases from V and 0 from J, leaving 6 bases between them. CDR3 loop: CASSRGSTDTQYF. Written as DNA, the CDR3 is TGTGCCAGCAGTCGGGGGAGCACAGATACGCAGTATTTT.

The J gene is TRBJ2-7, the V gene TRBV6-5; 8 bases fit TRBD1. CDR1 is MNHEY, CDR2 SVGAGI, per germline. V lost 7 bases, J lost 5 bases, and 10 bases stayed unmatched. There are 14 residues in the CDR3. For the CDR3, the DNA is TGTGCCAGCACCCGAATTCAGGGGGCCCACGAGCAGTACTTC. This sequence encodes CASTRIQGAHEQYF.

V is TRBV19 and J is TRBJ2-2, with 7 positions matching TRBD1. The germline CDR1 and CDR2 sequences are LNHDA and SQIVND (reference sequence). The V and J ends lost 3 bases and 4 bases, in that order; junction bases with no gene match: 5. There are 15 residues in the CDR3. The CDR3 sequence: CASSMGQPGTGELFF. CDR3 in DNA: TGTGCCAGTAGTATGGGACAGCCGGGCACCGGGGAGCTGTTTTTT. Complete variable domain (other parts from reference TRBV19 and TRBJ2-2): DGGITQSPKYLFRKEGQNVTLSCEQNLNHDAMYWYRQDPGQGLRLIYYSQIVNDFQKGDIAEGYSVSREKKESFPLTVTSAQKNPTAFYLCASSMGQPGTGELFFGEGSRLTVL.

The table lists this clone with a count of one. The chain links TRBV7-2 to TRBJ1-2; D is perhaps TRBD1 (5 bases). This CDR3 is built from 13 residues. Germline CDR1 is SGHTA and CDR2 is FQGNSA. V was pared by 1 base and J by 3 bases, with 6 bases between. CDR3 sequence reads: CASSLVGHYGYTF. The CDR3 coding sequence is TGTGCCAGCAGCTTAGTGGGGCACTATGGCTACACCTTC.

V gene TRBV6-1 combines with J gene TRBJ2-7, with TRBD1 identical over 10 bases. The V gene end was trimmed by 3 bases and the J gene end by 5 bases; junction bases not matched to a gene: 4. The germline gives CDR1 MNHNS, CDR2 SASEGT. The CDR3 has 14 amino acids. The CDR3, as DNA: TGTGCCAGCAGTGACCGGGACAGGGGCCACGAGCAGTACTTC. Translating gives CASSDRDRGHEQYF.

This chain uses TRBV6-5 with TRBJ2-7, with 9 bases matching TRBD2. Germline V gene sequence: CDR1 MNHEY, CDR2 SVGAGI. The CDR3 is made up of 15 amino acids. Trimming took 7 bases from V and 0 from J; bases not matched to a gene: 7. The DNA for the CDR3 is TGTGCCAGCACCTCTAGCGGGGCCAGCTCCTACGAGCAGTACTTC. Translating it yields CASTSSGASSYEQYF.

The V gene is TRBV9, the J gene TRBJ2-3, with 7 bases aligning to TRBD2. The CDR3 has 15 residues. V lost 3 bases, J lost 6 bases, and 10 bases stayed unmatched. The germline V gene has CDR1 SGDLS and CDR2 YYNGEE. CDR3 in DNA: TGTGCCAGCAGCGACACGGCAGCGGGGCGGGATACGCAGTATTTT. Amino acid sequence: CASSDTAAGRDTQYF.

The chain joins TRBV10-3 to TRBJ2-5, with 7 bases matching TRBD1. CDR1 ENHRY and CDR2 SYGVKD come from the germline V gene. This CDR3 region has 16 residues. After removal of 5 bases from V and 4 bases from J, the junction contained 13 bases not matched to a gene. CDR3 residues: CAISPRGTDTRETQYF. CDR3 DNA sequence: TGTGCCATCAGTCCCCGAGGGACAGATACCAGAGAGACCCAGTACTTC.

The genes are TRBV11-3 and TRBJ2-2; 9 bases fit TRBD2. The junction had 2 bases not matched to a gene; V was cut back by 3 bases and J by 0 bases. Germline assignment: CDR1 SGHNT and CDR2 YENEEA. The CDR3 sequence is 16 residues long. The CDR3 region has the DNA TGTGCCAGCAGCTTTGGCGGGGGGGCGAACACCGGGGAGCTGTTTTTT. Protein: CASSFGGGANTGELFF.

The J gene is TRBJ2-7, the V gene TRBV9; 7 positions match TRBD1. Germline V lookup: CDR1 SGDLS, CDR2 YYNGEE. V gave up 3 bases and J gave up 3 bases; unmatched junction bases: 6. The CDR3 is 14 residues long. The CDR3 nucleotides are TGTGCCAGCAGCGAGCGGACAGGAAACTACGAGCAGTACTTC. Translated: CASSERTGNYEQYF.

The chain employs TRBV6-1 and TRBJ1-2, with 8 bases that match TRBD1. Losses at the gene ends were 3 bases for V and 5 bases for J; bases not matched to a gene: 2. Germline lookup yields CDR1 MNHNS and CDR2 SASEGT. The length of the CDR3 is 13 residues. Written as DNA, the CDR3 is TGTGCCAGCAGTGAGGACAGGGAGTATGGCTACACCTTC. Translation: CASSEDREYGYTF.

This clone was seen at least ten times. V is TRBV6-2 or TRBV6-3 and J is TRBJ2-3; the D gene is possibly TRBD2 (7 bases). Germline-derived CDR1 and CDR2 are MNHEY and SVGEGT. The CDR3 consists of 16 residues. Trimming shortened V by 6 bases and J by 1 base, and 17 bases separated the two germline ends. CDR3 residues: CASSRPGGSGTDTQYF. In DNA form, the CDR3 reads TGTGCCAGCAGCCGCCCGGGGGGCTCGGGCACAGATACGCAGTATTTT.

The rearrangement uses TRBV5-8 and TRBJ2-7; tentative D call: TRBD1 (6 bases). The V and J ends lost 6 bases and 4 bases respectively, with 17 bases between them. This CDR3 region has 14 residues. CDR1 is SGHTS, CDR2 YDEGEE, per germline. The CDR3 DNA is TGTGCCAGCAACCGGGGTGGACAGATTTACGAGCAGTACTTC. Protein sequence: CASNRGGQIYEQYF. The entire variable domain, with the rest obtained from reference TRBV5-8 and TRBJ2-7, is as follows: EAGVTQSPTHLIKTRGQQATLRCSPISGHTSVYWYQQALGLGLQFLLWYDEGEERNRGNFPPRFSGRQFPNYSSELNVNALELEDSALYLCASNRGGQIYEQYFGPGTRLTVT.

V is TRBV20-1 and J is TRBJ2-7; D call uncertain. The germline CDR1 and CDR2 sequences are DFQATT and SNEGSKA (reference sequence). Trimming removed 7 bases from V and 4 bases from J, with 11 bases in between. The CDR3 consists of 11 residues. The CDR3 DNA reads TGCAGTGGAGGCACCTTATACGAGCAGTACTTC. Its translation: CSGGTLYEQYF.

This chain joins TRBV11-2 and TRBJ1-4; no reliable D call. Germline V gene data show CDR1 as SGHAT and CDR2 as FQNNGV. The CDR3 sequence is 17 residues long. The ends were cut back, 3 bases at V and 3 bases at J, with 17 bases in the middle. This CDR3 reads CASSLAIFILPNEKLFF. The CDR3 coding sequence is TGTGCCAGCAGCTTGGCCATTTTCATTCTCCCTAATGAAAAACTGTTTTTT.

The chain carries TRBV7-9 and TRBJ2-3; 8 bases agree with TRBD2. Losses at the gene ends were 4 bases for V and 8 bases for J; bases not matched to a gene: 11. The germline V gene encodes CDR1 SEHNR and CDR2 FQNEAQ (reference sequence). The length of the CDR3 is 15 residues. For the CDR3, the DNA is TGTGCCAGCAGCTCTGAAGCGGGGGCCGTGGGTACGCAGTATTTT. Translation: CASSSEAGAVGTQYF.

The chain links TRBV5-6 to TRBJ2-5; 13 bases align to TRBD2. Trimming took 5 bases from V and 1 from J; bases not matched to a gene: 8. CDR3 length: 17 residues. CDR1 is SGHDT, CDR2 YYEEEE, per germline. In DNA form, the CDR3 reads TGTGCCAGCAGTCAACTAGCGGGGGGGCGCCCCCAAGAGACCCAGTACTTC. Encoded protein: CASSQLAGGRPQETQYF.

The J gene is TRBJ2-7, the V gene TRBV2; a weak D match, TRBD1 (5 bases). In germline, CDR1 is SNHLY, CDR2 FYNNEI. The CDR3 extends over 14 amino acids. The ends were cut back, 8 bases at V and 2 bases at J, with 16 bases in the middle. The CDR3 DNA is TGTGCCAGCCATCAGACAGCTACGACCTACGAGCAGTACTTC. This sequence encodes CASHQTATTYEQYF.

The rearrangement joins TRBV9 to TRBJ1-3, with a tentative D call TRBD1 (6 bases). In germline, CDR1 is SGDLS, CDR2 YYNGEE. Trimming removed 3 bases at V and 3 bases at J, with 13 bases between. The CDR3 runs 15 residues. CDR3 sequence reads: CASSAPRTDGNTIYF. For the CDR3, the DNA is TGTGCCAGCAGCGCCCCCCGGACAGATGGAAACACCATATATTTT.